A single sample gave rise to the 27 T cell receptor beta chains below, sequenced in a study of T cell responses to AZD1222 COVID-19 vaccine. Data came from immunoSEQ multiplex PCR; TCRdb stores just in-frame clones and leaves some out. This table holds approximately 70,000 clones, 80% to 90% found once. The input for sequencing was peripheral blood, taken on day 0 of AZD1222 vaccination. The source of these receptors is an adult in good health.

This clone was observed once. The chain has TRBV5-5 and TRBJ2-7; D is ambiguous. This CDR3 has 11 amino acids. Germline V CDR1 and CDR2: SGHKS, YYEKEE (reference sequence). The V end lost 4 bases, the J end lost 4 bases, and 6 bases lay between the germline ends. The CDR3 coding sequence is TGTGCCAGCAGCACCCAGTACGAGCAGTACTTC. It specifies CASSTQYEQYF.

V and J are TRBV23-1 and TRBJ2-2; 8 bases map to TRBD1. TRBV23-1 is placed among ORFs of uncertain function. This CDR3 has 17 amino acids. With V trimmed by 7 bases and J by 3 bases, 13 bases remained unmatched. The CDR3 spells CASTTNRGSKHTGELFF. DNA for the CDR3: TGCGCCAGCACTACTAACAGGGGGAGTAAGCACACCGGGGAGCTGTTTTTT.

The V call is TRBV6-2 or TRBV6-3, the J call TRBJ1-3; maybe TRBD1 (6 bases). This CDR3 is built from 14 residues. V lost 4 bases, J lost 2 bases, and 9 bases lay in between. CDR1 and CDR2 from the germline V gene are MNHEY and SVGEGT. CDR3 coding DNA: TGTGCCAGCAGTTTTAGGGGGGCTGGAAACACCATATATTTT. As protein: CASSFRGAGNTIYF.

This chain connects TRBV12-3 or TRBV12-4 to TRBJ1-3, with D perhaps TRBD1 (6 bases). The CDR3 is 13 amino acids. Trimming left V 8 bases short and J 4 bases short, with 12 bases between. CDR3 nucleotides: TGTGCCAGCGTAGTAGGGGGAGGAAACACCATATATTTT. Its translation: CASVVGGGNTIYF.

The gene calls are TRBV5-1 and TRBJ2-1; 10 bases map to TRBD2. There are 15 residues in the CDR3. J was trimmed by 7 bases and V by 2 bases; bases with no gene match: 6. Looked up from germline, CDR1 is SGHRS and CDR2 is YFSETQ. Here the CDR3 reads CASSLQSSGGNEQFF. As DNA, the CDR3 is TGCGCCAGCAGCTTACAATCTAGCGGGGGAAATGAGCAGTTCTTC.

The rearrangement uses TRBV5-5 and TRBJ1-1, with 9 bases matching TRBD1. The V gene's germline CDR1 is SGHKS and CDR2 YYEKEE (reference sequence). The CDR3 runs to 16 residues. The V gene end was trimmed by 4 bases and the J gene end by 4 bases; junction bases not matched to a gene: 11. The CDR3 nucleotides read TGTGCCAGCAGCCTCTCGTCCGGGACAGGGATCACTGAAGCTTTCTTT. It codes for CASSLSSGTGITEAFF.

This chain uses TRBV4-3 with TRBJ2-3; D possibly corresponds to TRBD1 (5 bases). Germline V gives CDR1 LGHNA, CDR2 YSLEER. The V and J ends lost 4 bases and 9 bases respectively, with 8 bases between them. CDR3 size: 11 residues. CDR3 DNA sequence: TGCGCCAGCAGCCCGAAGGGGACGCAGTATTTT. This sequence encodes CASSPKGTQYF.

This clone was observed a handful of times. This chain links TRBV5-4 with TRBJ2-7; D call uncertain. CDR3 size: 17 residues. V was cut by 0 bases and J by 0 bases, with 16 bases left in between. Germline CDR1 reads SGHNT; CDR2 reads YYREEE (reference sequence). CDR3 region: CASSLGARTMSSYEQYF. CDR3 nucleotides: TGTGCCAGCAGCTTGGGGGCCAGGACGATGAGCTCCTACGAGCAGTACTTC.

The rearrangement joins TRBV4-1 to TRBJ2-7, with D possibly matching TRBD1 (6 bases). The CDR3 has 13 residues. Per the germline V gene, CDR1 is MGHRA and CDR2 is YSYEKL. V was cut by 2 bases and J by 6 bases, with 11 bases left in between. Written as DNA, the CDR3 is TGCGCCAGCAGCCAATTGTGGGACACCGAGCAGTACTTC. It encodes CASSQLWDTEQYF.

This rearrangement joins TRBV11-3 to TRBJ2-1; 10 nucleotides align to TRBD2. The CDR3 runs to 18 residues. Per the germline V gene, CDR1 is SGHNT and CDR2 is YENEEA. J gave up 4 bases and V 5 bases, and 14 bases lay outside the gene matches. The CDR3 spells CASSPLGLLAGDYNEQFF. The CDR3 DNA is TGTGCCAGCAGCCCCTTAGGCCTCCTAGCGGGGGATTACAATGAGCAGTTCTTC.

The chain uses TRBV28 and TRBJ2-1; 10 nucleotides agree with TRBD2. There are 18 residues in the CDR3. Germline lookup yields CDR1 MDHEN and CDR2 SYDVKM. Trimming took 0 bases from V and 4 from J; bases not matched to a gene: 9. This CDR3 reads CASSLCTSGVCDYNEQFF. The CDR3 DNA reads TGTGCCAGCAGTTTATGCACTAGCGGGGTCTGCGATTACAATGAGCAGTTCTTC.

V is TRBV9 and J is TRBJ2-1; 8 bases match TRBD2. V shed 3 bases and J 7 bases; nucleotides not matched to a gene: 6. In germline, CDR1 is SGDLS, CDR2 YYNGEE. The CDR3 contains 14 residues. In DNA form, the CDR3 reads TGTGCCAGCAGCGGGGGTAGCGGGGCGAATGAGCAGTTCTTC. This translates into CASSGGSGANEQFF.

This clone has only one observation. V and J are TRBV5-1 and TRBJ2-7, with TRBD1 as a possible D gene (6 bases). The CDR3 totals 14 residues. V shed 2 bases and J shed 0 bases, with 9 bases lying between them. Per the germline V gene, CDR1 is SGHRS and CDR2 is YFSETQ. This CDR3 is CASSFDRNSYEQYF. The CDR3 DNA sequence: TGCGCCAGCAGCTTTGACAGGAACTCCTACGAGCAGTACTTC. Full variable domain (remainder filled in from reference TRBV5-1 and TRBJ2-7): KAGVTQTPRYLIKTRGQQVTLSCSPISGHRSVSWYQQTPGQGLQFLFEYFSETQRNKGNFPGRFSGRQFSNSRSEMNVSTLELGDSALYLCASSFDRNSYEQYFGPGTRLTVT.

The chain has TRBV28 and TRBJ2-3; 9 bases align to TRBD1. V trimming: 7 bases; J trimming: 5 bases; junction bases outside the gene matches: 7. Germline V gives CDR1 MDHEN, CDR2 SYDVKM. The CDR3 is made up of 14 amino acids. The CDR3 nucleotides are TGTGCCAGCACCTTACAGGGGGCAGGAGATACGCAGTATTTT. It translates to CASTLQGAGDTQYF.

J is TRBJ2-5 and V is TRBV7-3; TRBD2 agrees at 12 bases. V gave up 2 bases and J gave up 5 bases; unmatched junction bases: 3. There are 15 residues in the CDR3. CDR1 is SGHTA, CDR2 FQGTGA, per germline. The CDR3: CASSLLAGGLETQYF. The CDR3 DNA reads TGTGCCAGCAGCTTACTAGCGGGGGGGCTGGAGACCCAGTACTTC. The whole variable domain, remainder taken from reference TRBV7-3 and TRBJ2-5, is GAGVSQTPSNKVTEKGKYVELRCDPISGHTALYWYRQSLGQGPEFLIYFQGTGAADDSGLPNDRFFAVRPEGSVSTLKIQRTERGDSAVYLCASSLLAGGLETQYFGPGTRLLVL.

The sample holds one count of this clone. The V and J genes are TRBV5-5 and TRBJ1-5; D is unresolved. The V gene lost 0 bases and the J gene lost 2 bases, with 3 bases spanning the gap. In germline, CDR1 is SGHKS, CDR2 YYEKEE (reference sequence). The CDR3 loop spans 13 amino acids. The CDR3 DNA follows: TGTGCCAGCAGCTTGGGCCGCAATCAGCCCCAGCATTTT. This codes for CASSLGRNQPQHF.

This clone came up once. J is TRBJ2-2 and V is TRBV2; 8 nucleotides align to TRBD2. The germline V gene encodes CDR1 SNHLY and CDR2 FYNNEI. The trim removed 6 bases at V and 4 bases at J, leaving 7 bases unmatched. This CDR3 has 15 residues. As DNA, the CDR3 is TGTGCCAGCAGAGATCTAGCGGGCGTCACCGGGGAGCTGTTTTTT. Protein: CASRDLAGVTGELFF. Looking up the rest from reference TRBV2 and TRBJ2-2 gives the full variable domain: EPEVTQTPSHQVTQMGQEVILRCVPISNHLYFYWYRQILGQKVEFLVSFYNNEISEKSEIFDDQFSVERPDGSNFTLKIRSTKLEDSAMYFCASRDLAGVTGELFFGEGSRLTVL.

The table lists this clone with a count of one. V is TRBV7-2 and J is TRBJ1-1; TRBD1 matches at 7 bases. The trim removed 5 bases at V and 8 bases at J, leaving 5 bases unmatched. The CDR3 has 12 residues. Germline CDR1 SGHTA, CDR2 FQGNSA. CDR3 nucleotide sequence: TGTGCCAGCAGCACTACAGGGGTCGAAGCTTTCTTT. Its protein is CASSTTGVEAFF.

This chain connects TRBV6-5 to TRBJ2-1, with TRBD1 matching 9 bases. CDR3 length: 15 amino acids. The J segment lost 4 bases and the V segment lost 7 bases, leaving 8 bases of the junction unmatched. Looked up from germline, CDR1 is MNHEY and CDR2 is SVGAGI. The CDR3 DNA is TGTGCCAGCACCCGGGACAGGGACTATTACAATGAGCAGTTCTTC. As protein: CASTRDRDYYNEQFF.

Of note for this clone: A much larger clone is a single base away; this may be a read error. The same CDR3 can be traced to other DNA sequences in this sample. The J gene is TRBJ1-6, the V gene TRBV6-5; possible D gene TRBD1, 6 bases. Per the germline V gene, CDR1 is MNHEY and CDR2 is SVGAGI. The CDR3 extends over 15 amino acids. Trimming removed 6 bases from V and 0 bases from J, with 9 bases in between. The CDR3 reads CASRPQGSYNSPLHF. The CDR3 DNA reads as TGTGCCAGCAGACCACAGGGCTCCTATAATTCACCCCTCCACTTT.

CDR3 amino acids: CASSRGGNGAHEQYF. The DNA for the CDR3 is TGTGCCAGCAGCCGAGGGGGGAACGGGGCCCACGAGCAGTACTTC. The rearrangement uses TRBV9 and TRBJ2-7; possibly TRBD1 or TRBD2 for D (6 bases each). The length of the CDR3 is 15 residues. The germline V gene encodes CDR1 SGDLS and CDR2 YYNGEE. V lost 4 bases and J lost 5, with 19 bases in between.

J is TRBJ2-3 and V is TRBV9; 9 bases fit TRBD1. The V and J ends lost 4 bases and 5 bases, in that order; junction bases with no gene match: 8. CDR3 length equals 15 residues. Germline lookup yields CDR1 SGDLS and CDR2 YYNGEE. The CDR3 DNA is TGTGCCAGCAGCTGGGACAGGGCTCAGGGAGATACGCAGTATTTT. It translates to CASSWDRAQGDTQYF.

This clone is a singleton in its sample. The J gene is TRBJ2-3, the V gene TRBV24-1, with TRBD1 matching over 7 bases. Germline V CDR1 and CDR2: KGHDR, SFDVKD. The CDR3 totals 14 residues. The ends lost 4 bases at V and 10 bases at J; junction bases unmatched: 10. The CDR3 is CATSDPTGSGAQYF. The DNA for the CDR3 is TGTGCCACCAGTGACCCGACAGGGTCTGGTGCGCAGTATTTT.

The chain couples TRBV4-1 to TRBJ2-2; D gene ambiguous. With 2 bases removed from V and 2 bases from J, the gap between germline ends came to 12 bases. The germline gives CDR1 MGHRA, CDR2 YSYEKL. The CDR3 covers 16 residues. In DNA form, the CDR3 reads TGCGCCAGCAGCCAATCTGCGGTCCCAAACACCGGGGAGCTGTTTTTT. Translating gives CASSQSAVPNTGELFF.

This chain links TRBV5-4 with TRBJ1-2; D unclear. The CDR3 contains 13 residues. Trimming took off 4 bases at V and 7 bases at J, with 14 bases between the two ends. In germline, CDR1 is SGHNT, CDR2 YYREEE (reference sequence). The CDR3 nucleotides read TGTGCCAGCAGCCAATTGGGGTTAGTTGGCTACACCTTC. Amino acids: CASSQLGLVGYTF.

The V and J genes are TRBV27 and TRBJ1-1, with D maybe TRBD1 (5 bases). Trimming removed 0 bases from V and 6 bases from J, with 11 bases in between. The CDR3 extends over 14 amino acids. CDR1 is MNHEY, CDR2 SMNVEV, per germline (reference sequence). This chain's CDR3 is CASSLSPGGPEAFF. DNA of the CDR3: TGTGCCAGCAGTTTATCACCCGGGGGTCCTGAAGCTTTCTTT.

This chain joins TRBV9 and TRBJ2-1; D is perhaps TRBD1 or TRBD2 (5 bases each). The CDR3 totals 13 residues. Per germline, CDR1 SGDLS and CDR2 YYNGEE. Trimming took off 3 bases at V and 9 bases at J, with 13 bases between the two ends. For the CDR3, the DNA is TGTGCCAGCAGCGAAATCCGGGACGGTGAGCAGTTCTTC. Amino acid sequence: CASSEIRDGEQFF.